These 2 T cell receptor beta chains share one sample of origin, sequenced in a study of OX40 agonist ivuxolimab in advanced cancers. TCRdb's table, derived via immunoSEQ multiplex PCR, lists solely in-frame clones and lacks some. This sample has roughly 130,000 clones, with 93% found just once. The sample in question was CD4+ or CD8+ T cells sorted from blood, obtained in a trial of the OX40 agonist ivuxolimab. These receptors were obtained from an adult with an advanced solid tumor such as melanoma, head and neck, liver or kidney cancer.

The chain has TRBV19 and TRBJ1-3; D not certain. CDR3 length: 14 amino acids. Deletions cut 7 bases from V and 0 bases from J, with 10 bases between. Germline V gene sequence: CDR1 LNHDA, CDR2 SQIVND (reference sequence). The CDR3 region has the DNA TGTGCCAGTACTCCTTTGGGCTCTGGAAACACCATATATTTT. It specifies CASTPLGSGNTIYF.

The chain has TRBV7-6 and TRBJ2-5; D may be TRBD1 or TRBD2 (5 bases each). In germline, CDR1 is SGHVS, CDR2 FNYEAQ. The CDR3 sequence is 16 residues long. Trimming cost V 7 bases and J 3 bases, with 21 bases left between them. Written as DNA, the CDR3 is TGTGCCAGCAACGTTCCCGGGTGGGGGACCGAAGAGACCCAGTACTTC. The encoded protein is CASNVPGWGTEETQYF.